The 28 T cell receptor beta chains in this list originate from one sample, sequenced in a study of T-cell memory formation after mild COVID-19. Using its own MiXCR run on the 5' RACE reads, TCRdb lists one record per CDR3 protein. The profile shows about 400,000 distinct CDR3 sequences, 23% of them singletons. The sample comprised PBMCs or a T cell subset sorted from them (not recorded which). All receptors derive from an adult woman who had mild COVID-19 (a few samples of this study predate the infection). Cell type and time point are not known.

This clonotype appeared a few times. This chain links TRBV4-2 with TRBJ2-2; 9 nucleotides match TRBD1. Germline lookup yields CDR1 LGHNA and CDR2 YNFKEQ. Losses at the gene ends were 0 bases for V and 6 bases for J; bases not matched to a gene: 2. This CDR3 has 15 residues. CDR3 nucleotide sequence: TGTGCCAGCAGCCAAGAACAGGGGGCGCCCGGGGAGCTGTTTTTT. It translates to CASSQEQGAPGELFF.

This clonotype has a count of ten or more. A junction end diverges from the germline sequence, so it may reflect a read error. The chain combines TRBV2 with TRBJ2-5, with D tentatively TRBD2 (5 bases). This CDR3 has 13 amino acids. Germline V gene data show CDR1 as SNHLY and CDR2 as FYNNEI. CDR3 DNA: TGCGCCAGCAGCGGCGACGGTCAAGAGACCCAGTACTTC. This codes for CASSGDGQETQYF.

Here the CDR3 DNA reads TGCGCCAGCAGCCAAGGCCGGGACAGCTACAATGAGCAGTTCTTC. Translated, it gives CASSQGRDSYNEQFF. The chain carries TRBV4-3 and TRBJ2-1; 7 bases are shared with TRBD1. Germline trimming cut 1 base from V and 3 bases from J; bases unmatched to any gene: 3. The CDR3 covers 15 residues. Looked up from germline, CDR1 is LGHNA and CDR2 is YSLEER.

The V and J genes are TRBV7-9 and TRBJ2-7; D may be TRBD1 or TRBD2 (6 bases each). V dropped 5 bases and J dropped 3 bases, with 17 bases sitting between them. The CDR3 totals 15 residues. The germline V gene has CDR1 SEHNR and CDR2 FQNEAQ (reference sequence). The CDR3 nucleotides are TGTGCCAGCAGCCTACCGGGGGCGCAGGGCTACGAGCAGTACTTC. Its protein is CASSLPGAQGYEQYF.

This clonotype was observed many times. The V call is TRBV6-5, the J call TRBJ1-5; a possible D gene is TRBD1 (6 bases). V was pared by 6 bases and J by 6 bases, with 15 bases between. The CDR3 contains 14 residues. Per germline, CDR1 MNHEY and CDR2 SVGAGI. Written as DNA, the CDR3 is TGTGCCAGCAGACCTAAAACAGGGATTCAGCCCCAGCATTTT. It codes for CASRPKTGIQPQHF.

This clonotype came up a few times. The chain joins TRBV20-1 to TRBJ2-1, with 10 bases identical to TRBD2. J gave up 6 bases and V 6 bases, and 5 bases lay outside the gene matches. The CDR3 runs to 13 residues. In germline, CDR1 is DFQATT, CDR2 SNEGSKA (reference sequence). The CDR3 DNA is TGCAGTGCCCCCGGGACTAGCGTCAATGAGCAGTTCTTC. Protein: CSAPGTSVNEQFF.

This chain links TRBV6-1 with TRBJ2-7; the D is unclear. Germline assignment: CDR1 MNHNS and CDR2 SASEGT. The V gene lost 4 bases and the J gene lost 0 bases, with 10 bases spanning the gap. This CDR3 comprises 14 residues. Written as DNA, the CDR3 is TGTGCCAGCAGTGGGGCAGGTAACTCCTACGAGCAGTACTTC. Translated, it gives CASSGAGNSYEQYF.

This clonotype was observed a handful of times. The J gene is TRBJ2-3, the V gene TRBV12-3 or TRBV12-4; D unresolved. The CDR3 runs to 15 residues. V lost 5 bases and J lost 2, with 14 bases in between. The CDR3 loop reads CASSGPQKPTDTQYF. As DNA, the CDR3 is TGTGCCAGCAGTGGTCCCCAAAAGCCCACAGATACGCAGTATTTT.

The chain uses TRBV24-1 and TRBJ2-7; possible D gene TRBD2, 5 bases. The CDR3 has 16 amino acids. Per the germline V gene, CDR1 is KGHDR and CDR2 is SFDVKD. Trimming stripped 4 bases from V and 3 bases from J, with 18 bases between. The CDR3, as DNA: TGTGCCACCAGTGACCATCCATCAACCGGGATCTACGAGCAGTACTTC. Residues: CATSDHPSTGIYEQYF.

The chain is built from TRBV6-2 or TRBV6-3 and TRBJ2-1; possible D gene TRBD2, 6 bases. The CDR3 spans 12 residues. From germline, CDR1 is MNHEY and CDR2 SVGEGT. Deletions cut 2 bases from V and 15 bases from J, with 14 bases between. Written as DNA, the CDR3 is TGTGCCAGCAGTTACGGCGGCGGGATGCGGTTCTTC. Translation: CASSYGGGMRFF.

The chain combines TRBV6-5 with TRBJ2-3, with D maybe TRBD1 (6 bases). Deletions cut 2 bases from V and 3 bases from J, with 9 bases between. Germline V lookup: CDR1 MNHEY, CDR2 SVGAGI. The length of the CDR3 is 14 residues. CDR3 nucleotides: TGTGCCAGCAGTTACGGTCAGGGGACAGATACGCAGTATTTT. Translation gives CASSYGQGTDTQYF.

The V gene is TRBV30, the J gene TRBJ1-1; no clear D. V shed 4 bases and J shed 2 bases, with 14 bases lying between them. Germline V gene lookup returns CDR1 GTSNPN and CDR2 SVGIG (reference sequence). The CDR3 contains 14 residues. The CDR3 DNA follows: TGTGCCTGGACCGGGGAGAACTTTAACACTGAAGCTTTCTTT. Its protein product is CAWTGENFNTEAFF.

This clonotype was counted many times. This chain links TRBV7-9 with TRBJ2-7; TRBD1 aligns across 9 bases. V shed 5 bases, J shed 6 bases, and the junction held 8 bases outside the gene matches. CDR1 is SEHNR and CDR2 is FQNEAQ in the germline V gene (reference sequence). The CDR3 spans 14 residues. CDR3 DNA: TGTGCCAGCAGCCCCGGGACAGGGATTCTCGAGCAGTACTTC. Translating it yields CASSPGTGILEQYF.

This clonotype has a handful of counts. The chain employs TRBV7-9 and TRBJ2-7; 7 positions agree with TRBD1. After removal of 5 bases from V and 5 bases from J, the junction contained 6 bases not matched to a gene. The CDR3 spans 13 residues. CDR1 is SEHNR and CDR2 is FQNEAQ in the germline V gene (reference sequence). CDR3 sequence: CASSTGVVDEQYF. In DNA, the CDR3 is TGTGCCAGCAGCACAGGGGTTGTTGACGAGCAGTACTTC.

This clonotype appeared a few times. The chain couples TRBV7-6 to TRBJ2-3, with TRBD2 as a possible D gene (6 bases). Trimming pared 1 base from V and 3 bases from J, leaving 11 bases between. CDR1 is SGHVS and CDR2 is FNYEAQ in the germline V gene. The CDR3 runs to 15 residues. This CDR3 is CASSLVWEATDTQYF. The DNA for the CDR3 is TGTGCCAGCAGCTTAGTTTGGGAGGCTACAGATACGCAGTATTTT.

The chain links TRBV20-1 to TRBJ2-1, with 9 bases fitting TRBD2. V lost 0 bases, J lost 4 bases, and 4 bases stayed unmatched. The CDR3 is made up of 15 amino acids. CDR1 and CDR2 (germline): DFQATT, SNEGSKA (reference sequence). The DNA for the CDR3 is TGCAGTGCTAGAGATTTCGCGGGGGGGTACAATGAGCAGTTCTTC. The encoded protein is CSARDFAGGYNEQFF.

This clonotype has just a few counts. For the CDR3, the DNA is TGTGCCAGCAGGGGGGACAGAAGGGTCTACGAGCAGTACTTC. It yields the protein CASRGDRRVYEQYF. V is TRBV6-5 and J is TRBJ2-7, with 7 bases that match TRBD1. Per the germline V gene, CDR1 is MNHEY and CDR2 is SVGAGI. CDR3 length: 14 amino acids. V dropped 6 bases and J dropped 3; count of bases not matched to a gene: 8.

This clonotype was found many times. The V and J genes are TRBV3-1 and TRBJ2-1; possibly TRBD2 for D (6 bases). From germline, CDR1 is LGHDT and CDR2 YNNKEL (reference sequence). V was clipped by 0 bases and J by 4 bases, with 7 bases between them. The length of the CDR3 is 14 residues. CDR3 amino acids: CASSQEGLYNEQFF. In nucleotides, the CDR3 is TGTGCCAGCAGCCAAGAAGGACTATACAATGAGCAGTTCTTC.

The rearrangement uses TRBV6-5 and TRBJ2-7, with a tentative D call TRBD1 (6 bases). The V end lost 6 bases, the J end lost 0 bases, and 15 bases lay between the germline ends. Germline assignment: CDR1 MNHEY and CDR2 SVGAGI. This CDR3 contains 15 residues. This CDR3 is CASRRGLDSSYEQYF. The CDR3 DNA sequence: TGTGCCAGCAGAAGGGGGTTGGACAGCTCCTACGAGCAGTACTTC.

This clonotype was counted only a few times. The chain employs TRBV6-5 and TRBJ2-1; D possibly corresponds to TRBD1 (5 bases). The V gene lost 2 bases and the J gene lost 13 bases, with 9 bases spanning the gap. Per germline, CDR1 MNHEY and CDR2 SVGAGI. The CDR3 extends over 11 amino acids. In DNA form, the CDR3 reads TGTGCCAGCAGTTACCAACAGGCCCAGTTCTTC. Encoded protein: CASSYQQAQFF.

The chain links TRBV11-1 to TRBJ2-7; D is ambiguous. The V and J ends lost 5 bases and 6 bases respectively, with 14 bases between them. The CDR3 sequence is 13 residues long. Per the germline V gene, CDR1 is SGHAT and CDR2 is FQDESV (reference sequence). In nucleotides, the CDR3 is TGTGCCAGCAGCCCGCTACTGGGGTTCGAGCAGTACTTC. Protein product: CASSPLLGFEQYF.

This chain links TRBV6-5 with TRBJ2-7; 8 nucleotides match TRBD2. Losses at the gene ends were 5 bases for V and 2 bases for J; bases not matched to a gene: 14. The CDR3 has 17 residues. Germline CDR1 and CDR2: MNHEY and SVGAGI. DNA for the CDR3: TGTGCCAGCAGTACCAGAAGCGGGGGCTCTTATGCCTACGAGCAGTACTTC. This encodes CASSTRSGGSYAYEQYF.

Here the CDR3 DNA reads TGTGCCAGCAGTTATCTGGGGTCTGGAAACACCATATATTTT. Encoded protein: CASSYLGSGNTIYF. The genes are TRBV6-5 and TRBJ1-3; D remains ambiguous. The CDR3 runs 14 residues. Germline V CDR1 and CDR2: MNHEY, SVGAGI. Trimming removed 3 bases from V and 1 base from J, with 7 bases in between.

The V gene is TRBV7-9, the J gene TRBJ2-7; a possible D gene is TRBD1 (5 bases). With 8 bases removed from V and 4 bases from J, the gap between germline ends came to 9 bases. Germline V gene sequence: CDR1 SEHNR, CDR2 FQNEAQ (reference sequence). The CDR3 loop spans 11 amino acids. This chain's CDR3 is CASSQEYEQYF. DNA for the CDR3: TGTGCCAGCTCACAGGAGTACGAGCAGTACTTC.

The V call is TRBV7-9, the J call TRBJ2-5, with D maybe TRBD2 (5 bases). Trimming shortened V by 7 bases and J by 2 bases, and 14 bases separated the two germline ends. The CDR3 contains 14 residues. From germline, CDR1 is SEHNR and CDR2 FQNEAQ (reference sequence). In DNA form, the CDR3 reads TGTGCCAGCACTCAATCCGGGATTCAAGAGACCCAGTACTTC. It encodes CASTQSGIQETQYF.

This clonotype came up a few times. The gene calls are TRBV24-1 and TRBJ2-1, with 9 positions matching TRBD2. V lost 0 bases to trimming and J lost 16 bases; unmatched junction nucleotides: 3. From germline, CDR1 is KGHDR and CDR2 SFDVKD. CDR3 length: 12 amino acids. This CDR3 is CATSDLSGRPFF. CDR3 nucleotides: TGTGCCACCAGTGATTTGAGCGGGAGGCCCTTCTTC.

This CDR3 reads CATSRTDRGLDEQYF. The CDR3 bases are TGTGCCACCAGCAGAACGGACAGGGGGTTGGACGAGCAGTACTTC. V and J are TRBV15 and TRBJ2-7, with TRBD1 identical over 10 bases. V shed 2 bases, J shed 5 bases, and the junction held 6 bases outside the gene matches. The CDR3 consists of 15 residues. Germline lookup yields CDR1 LNHNV and CDR2 YYDKDF (reference sequence).

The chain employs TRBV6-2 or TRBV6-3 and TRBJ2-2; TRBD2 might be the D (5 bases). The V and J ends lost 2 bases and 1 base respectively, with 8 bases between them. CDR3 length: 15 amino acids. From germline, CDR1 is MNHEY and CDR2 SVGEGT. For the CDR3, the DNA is TGTGCCAGCAGTTACATCGCGGGGAACACCGGGGAGCTGTTTTTT. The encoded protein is CASSYIAGNTGELFF.